Ten or more counts support the clone carrying this T cell receptor (beta chain). The data stem from a study of identical twins. One entry per CDR3 protein results from TCRdb running MiXCR on the 5' RACE reads. The sample records about 160,000 distinct CDR3 sequences, around 3.4% being singletons. The CDR3 has 14 residues. V shed 6 bases and J shed 2 bases, with 12 bases lying between them. Germline values: CDR1 MNHNS, CDR2 SASEGT. Material for sequencing was memory T cells sorted from blood. The sequence came from a young man in good health. The rearrangement joins TRBV6-1 to TRBJ2-3; possibly TRBD2 for D (6 bases). CDR3 sequence: CASSPPGLTDTQYF. Written as DNA, the CDR3 is TGTGCCAGCAGCCCACCGGGACTCACAGATACGCAGTATTTT.